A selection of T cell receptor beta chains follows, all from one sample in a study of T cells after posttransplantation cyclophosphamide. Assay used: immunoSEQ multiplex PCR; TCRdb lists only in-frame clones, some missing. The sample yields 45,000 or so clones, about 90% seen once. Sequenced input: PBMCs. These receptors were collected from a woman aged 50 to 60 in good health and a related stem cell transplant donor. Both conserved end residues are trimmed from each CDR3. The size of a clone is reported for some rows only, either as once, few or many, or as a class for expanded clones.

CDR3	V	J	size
ASSGQGLIPGANVLT	TRBV2	TRBJ2-6	.
ASSFGLASETQY	TRBV13	TRBJ2-5	.
ASSLTGLTEAF	TRBV5-1	TRBJ1-1	.
SVGQGESNYGYT	TRBV29-1	TRBJ1-2	.
ASSMDMGGATNEKLF	TRBV19	TRBJ1-4	.
ASSLEGQVNTEAF	TRBV7-9	TRBJ1-1	.
ASSSGGQPREKLF	TRBV5-4	TRBJ1-4	.
ASSTIQGSGTDTQY	TRBV5-1	TRBJ2-3	.
ASLRDRGRWGAYEQY	TRBV18	TRBJ2-7	.
ATSNRSPYQETQY	TRBV15	TRBJ2-5	.
ATDREDYGYT	TRBV19	TRBJ1-2	.
ASSPTDSPEAF	TRBV18	TRBJ1-1	few
ASRKTSGSGEQY	TRBV2	TRBJ2-7	.
ASSPRTLSSGNTIY	TRBV7-9	TRBJ1-3	.
ASSEVSYEQY	TRBV25-1	TRBJ2-7	.
ASRPGERGYT	TRBV6-6	TRBJ1-2	.
ASRQQGVTGNTIY	TRBV6-5	TRBJ1-3	.
ASQGWQANTGELF	TRBV6-5	TRBJ2-2	.
ASSRGAGVSPLH	TRBV5-5	TRBJ1-6	.
ASSLASSGSVTDTQY	TRBV5-1	TRBJ2-3	.
ASSPGQGYYAEAF	TRBV5-1	TRBJ1-1	.
ASSVGGTKTNYGYT	TRBV9	TRBJ1-2	once
ASSENIRETQY	TRBV10-1	TRBJ2-5	.
ASSPTVNYGYT	TRBV6-5	TRBJ1-2	.
AIKDRAYEQY	TRBV10-3	TRBJ2-7	few
ASSETPRASQETQY	TRBV6-1	TRBJ2-5	.
ASSLERASSYNEQF	TRBV7-8	TRBJ2-1	once
ASRAQGNTIY	TRBV6-1	TRBJ1-3	.
ASSLTAQETQY	TRBV5-1	TRBJ2-5	.
ASSAGQPPSYEQY	TRBV28	TRBJ2-7	.
AWTREMDTEAF	TRBV30	TRBJ1-1	.
ASSQERLGREAF	TRBV4-2	TRBJ1-1	.
ASRESSYNEQF	TRBV6-1	TRBJ2-1	.
ASSPRVSDEKLF	TRBV25-1	TRBJ1-4	.
AISDLRANTGELF	TRBV10-3	TRBJ2-2	.
ASSPGSYEQY	TRBV5-6	TRBJ2-7	.
ASTLTGGFDGYT	TRBV19	TRBJ1-2	.
ASSPTLQRGGAYTQY	TRBV11-2	TRBJ2-3	.
ASTPVGGNKALNTEAF	TRBV19	TRBJ1-1	.
ASSSPSGGTYEQY	TRBV28	TRBJ2-7	.
ASSSGDPRREQY	TRBV5-1	TRBJ2-7	.
ASSLGQGTNSPLH	TRBV7-6	TRBJ1-6	.
ASSQGQLALNTEAF	TRBV4-1	TRBJ1-1	.
ASSLALLAITIGELF	TRBV7-2	TRBJ2-2	once
ASSIDSSSGNTIY	TRBV19	TRBJ1-3	.
ASSQGVGADGYT	TRBV7-3	TRBJ1-2	.
ASSSGDSLAKNIQY	TRBV5-1	TRBJ2-4	.
ASSFLAGGMDTQY	TRBV7-9	TRBJ2-3	once
ASSQIQGDGYEQY	TRBV4-1	TRBJ2-7	.
ASAPDTVLEKLF	TRBV12-5	TRBJ1-4	.
ASSLYAGARNYGYT	TRBV5-4	TRBJ1-2	.
ATYLTGGGYGYT	TRBV10-1	TRBJ1-2	few
ASSLGNRGKNIQY	TRBV5-4	TRBJ2-4	.
ASSLGREGREQY	TRBV27	TRBJ2-7	.